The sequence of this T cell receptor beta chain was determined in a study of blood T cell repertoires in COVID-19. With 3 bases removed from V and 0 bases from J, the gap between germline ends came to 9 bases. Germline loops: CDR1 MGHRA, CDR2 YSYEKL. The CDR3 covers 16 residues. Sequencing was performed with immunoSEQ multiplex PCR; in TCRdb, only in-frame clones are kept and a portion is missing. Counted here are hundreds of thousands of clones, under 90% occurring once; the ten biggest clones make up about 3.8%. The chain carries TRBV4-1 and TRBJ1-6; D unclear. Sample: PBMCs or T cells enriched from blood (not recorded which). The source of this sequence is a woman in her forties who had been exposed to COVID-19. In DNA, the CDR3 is TGCGCCAGCAGCCAGTATGGTAGCTCCTATAATTCACCCCTCCACTTT. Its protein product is CASSQYGSSYNSPLHF.